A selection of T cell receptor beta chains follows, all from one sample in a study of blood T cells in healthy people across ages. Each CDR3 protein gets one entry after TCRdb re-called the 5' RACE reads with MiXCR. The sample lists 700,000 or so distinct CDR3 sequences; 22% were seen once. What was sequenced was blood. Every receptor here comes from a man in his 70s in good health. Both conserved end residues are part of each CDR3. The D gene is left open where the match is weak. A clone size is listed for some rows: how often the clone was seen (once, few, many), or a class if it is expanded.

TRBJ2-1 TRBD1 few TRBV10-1 CASSWTGGSKRFF TGCGCCAGCTCCTGGACAGGGGGCTCTAAGCGGTTCTTC
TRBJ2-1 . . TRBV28 CASSTSLYNEQFF TGTGCCAGCAGCACTAGCCTCTACAATGAGCAGTTCTTC
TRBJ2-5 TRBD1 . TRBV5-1 CASSLEGQGDFQETQYF TGCGCCAGCAGCTTAGAAGGACAGGGAGATTTCCAAGAGACCCAGTACTTC
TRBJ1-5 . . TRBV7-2 CASSLGGATRQPQHF TGTGCCAGCAGCTTAGGGGGGGCCACGAGACAGCCCCAGCATTTT
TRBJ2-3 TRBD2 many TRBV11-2 CASSLDGVAGGSTDTQYF TGTGCCAGCAGCTTAGATGGGGTAGCGGGAGGGTCCACAGATACGCAGTATTTT
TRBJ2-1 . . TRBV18 CASSPPLGSNEQFF TGTGCCAGCTCACCCCCACTAGGTTCCAATGAGCAGTTCTTC
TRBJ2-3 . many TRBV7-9 CASSLVVLAQDTQYF TGTGCCAGCAGCTTAGTAGTTCTAGCGCAAGATACGCAGTATTTT
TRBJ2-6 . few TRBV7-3 CASSPESANVLTF TGTGCCAGCAGCCCGGAGAGCGCCAACGTCCTGACTTTC
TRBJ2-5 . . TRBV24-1 CATSGVGETQYF TGTGCCACCAGTGGAGTGGGAGAGACCCAGTACTTC
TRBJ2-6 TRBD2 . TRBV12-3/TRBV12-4 CASSPFSGGVSGANVLAF TGTGCCAGCAGTCCCTTTAGCGGGGGGGTCTCTGGGGCCAACGTCCTGGCTTTC
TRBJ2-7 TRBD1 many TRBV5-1 CASSLAGQGLYEQYF TGCGCCAGCAGCTTGGCCGGACAGGGGTTATACGAGCAGTACTTC
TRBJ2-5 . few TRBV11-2 CASSQAGLDRETQYF TGTGCCAGCAGCCAAGCGGGTCTCGACCGGGAGACCCAGTACTTC
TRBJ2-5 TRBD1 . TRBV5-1 CASSGTGVQETQYF TGCGCCAGCAGCGGGACAGGGGTTCAAGAGACCCAGTACTTC
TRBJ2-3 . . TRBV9 CASSELGASRTDTQYF TGTGCCAGCAGCGAGCTGGGGGCTAGCCGCACAGATACGCAGTATTTT
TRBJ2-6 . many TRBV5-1 CASSQQSSGANVLTF TGCGCCAGCAGCCAACAGAGCTCTGGGGCCAACGTCCTGACTTTC
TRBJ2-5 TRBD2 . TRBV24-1 CATSDLLASGQETQYF TGTGCCACCAGTGATTTGTTGGCTAGCGGACAAGAGACCCAGTACTTC
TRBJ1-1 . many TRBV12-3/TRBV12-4 CASSPRGMNTEAFF TGTGCCAGCAGCCCGAGGGGGATGAACACTGAAGCTTTCTTT
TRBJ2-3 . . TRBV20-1 CSARGSDTDTQYF TGCAGTGCTAGAGGCAGCGACACAGATACGCAGTATTTT
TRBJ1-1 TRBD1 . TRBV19 CASSIETGWTEAFF TGTGCCAGTAGTATAGAGACAGGGTGGACTGAAGCTTTCTTT
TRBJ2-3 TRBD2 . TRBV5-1 CASSLGGLAQTDTQYF TGCGCCAGCAGCTTGGGAGGACTAGCGCAGACAGATACGCAGTATTTT
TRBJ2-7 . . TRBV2 CASMVDRFSYEQYF TGTGCCAGCATGGTCGACAGGTTCTCCTACGAGCAGTACTTC
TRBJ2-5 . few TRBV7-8 CASSFLSGKEETQYF TGTGCCAGCAGCTTTCTCTCCGGGAAAGAAGAGACCCAGTACTTC
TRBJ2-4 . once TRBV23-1 CASSQEWYF TGCGCCAGCAGTCAAGAATGGTACTTC
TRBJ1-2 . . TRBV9 CASSVEGDRSNYGYTF TGTGCCAGCAGCGTAGAAGGCGACCGCTCTAACTATGGCTACACCTTC
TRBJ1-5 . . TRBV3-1 CASSQEGSPQHF TGTGCCAGCAGCCAAGAAGGGAGCCCCCAGCATTTT
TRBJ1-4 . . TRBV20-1 CSARVRTLYEKLFF TGCAGTGCTAGAGTGAGGACCTTATATGAAAAACTGTTTTTT
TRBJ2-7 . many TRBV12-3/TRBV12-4 CASSPGPYEQYF TGTGCCAGCAGTCCCGGTCCGTACGAGCAGTACTTC
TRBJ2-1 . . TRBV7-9 CASSSPPGNEQFF TGTGCCAGCAGCTCCCCCCCAGGCAATGAGCAGTTCTTC
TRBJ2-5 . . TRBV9 CASSTGAYQETQYF TGTGCCAGCAGCACGGGGGCCTACCAAGAGACTCAGTACTTC
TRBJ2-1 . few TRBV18 CASSPSRQNEQFF TGTGCCAGCTCACCCTCCCGACAGAATGAGCAGTTCTTC
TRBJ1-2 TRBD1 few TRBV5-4 CASSFGDSYGYTF TGTGCCAGCAGCTTCGGGGACAGCTATGGCTACACCTTC
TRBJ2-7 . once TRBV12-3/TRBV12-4 CASSTSEGFEQYF TGTGCCAGCAGCACTTCGGAAGGTTTTGAGCAGTACTTC
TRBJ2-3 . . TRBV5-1 CASSFRGGASTDTQYF TGCGCCAGCAGCTTTCGTGGCGGGGCGTCGACAGATACGCAGTATTTT
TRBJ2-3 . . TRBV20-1 CSARGNADTQYF TGCAGTGCTAGAGGGAACGCAGATACGCAGTATTTT
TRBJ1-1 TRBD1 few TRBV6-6 CASSYPADRGQRTEAFF TGTGCCAGCAGTTACCCCGCCGACAGGGGGCAAAGGACTGAAGCTTTCTTT
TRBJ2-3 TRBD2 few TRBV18 CASSPLAGGQSTDTQYF TGTGCCAGCTCACCCCTAGCGGGGGGACAAAGCACAGATACGCAGTATTTT
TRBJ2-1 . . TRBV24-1 CATSLGAAYNERFF TGTGCCACCAGTTTAGGGGCGGCCTACAATGAGCGGTTCTTC
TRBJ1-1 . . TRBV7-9 CASSQSAGQAFF TGTGCCAGCAGTCAATCGGCAGGGCAAGCTTTCTTT
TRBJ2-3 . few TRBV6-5 CASSHRGGTNTDTQYF TGTGCCAGCAGTCACCGGGGAGGAACAAACACAGATACGCAGTATTTT